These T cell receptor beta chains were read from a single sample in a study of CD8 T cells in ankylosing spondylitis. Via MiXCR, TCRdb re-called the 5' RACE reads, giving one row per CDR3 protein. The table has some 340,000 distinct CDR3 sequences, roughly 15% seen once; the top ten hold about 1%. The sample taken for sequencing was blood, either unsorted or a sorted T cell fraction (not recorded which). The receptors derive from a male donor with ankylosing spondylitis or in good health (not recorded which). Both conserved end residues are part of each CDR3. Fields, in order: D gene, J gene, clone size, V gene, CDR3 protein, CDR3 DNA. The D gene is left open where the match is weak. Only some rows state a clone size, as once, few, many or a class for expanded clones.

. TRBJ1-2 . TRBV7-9 CASLKVGGDYGYTF TGTGCCAGCCTAAAGGTGGGGGGGGACTATGGCTACACCTTC
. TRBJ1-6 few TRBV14 CASSVSNQGTPLHF TGTGCCAGCAGCGTAAGCAATCAGGGGACACCCCTCCACTTT
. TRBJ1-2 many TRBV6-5 CASSYDLNYYGYTF TGTGCCAGCAGTTACGATCTCAACTACTATGGCTACACCTTC
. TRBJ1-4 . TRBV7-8 CASSLRNSNEKLFF TGTGCCAGCAGCTTAAGGAACAGTAATGAAAAACTGTTTTTT
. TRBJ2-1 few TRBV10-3 CAIKGGVLLGEQFF TGTGCCATCAAGGGGGGGGTGCTACTCGGGGAGCAGTTCTTC
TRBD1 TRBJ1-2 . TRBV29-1 CSVTTGNYGYTF TGCAGCGTTACGACAGGGAACTATGGCTACACCTTC
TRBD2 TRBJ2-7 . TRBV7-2 CASSLGLASYEQYF TGTGCCAGCAGCTTAGGACTAGCCTCCTACGAGCAGTACTTC
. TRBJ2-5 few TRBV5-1 CASSLEGSAMETQYF TGCGCCAGCAGCTTGGAGGGGTCGGCAATGGAGACCCAGTACTTC
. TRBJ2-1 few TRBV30 CASPAGDRVDNEQFF TGTGCCTCCCCCGCAGGGGACCGTGTGGACAATGAGCAGTTCTTC
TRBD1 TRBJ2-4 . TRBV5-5 CASSFGTGGKENIQYF TGTGCCAGCAGCTTTGGGACAGGGGGCAAGGAAAACATTCAGTACTTC
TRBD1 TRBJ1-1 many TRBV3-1 CASSPGTGAGDTEAFF TGTGCCAGCAGTCCCGGGACAGGGGCAGGGGACACTGAAGCTTTCTTT
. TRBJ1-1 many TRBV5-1 CASSLEGQNTEAFF TGCGCCAGCAGCTTGGAAGGACAGAACACTGAAGCTTTCTTT
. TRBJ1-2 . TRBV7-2 CASGPGLGEGFNYGYTF TGTGCCAGCGGCCCGGGGCTGGGAGAAGGATTTAACTATGGCTACACCTTC
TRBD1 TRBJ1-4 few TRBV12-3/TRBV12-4 CASSLQGASEKLFF TGTGCCAGCAGTCTACAGGGGGCTAGTGAAAAACTGTTTTTT
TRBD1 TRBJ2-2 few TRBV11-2 CASRTNRGKTGELFF TGTGCCAGCAGGACCAACAGGGGAAAAACCGGGGAGCTGTTTTTT
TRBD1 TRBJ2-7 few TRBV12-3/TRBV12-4 CASSLRRGHEQYF TGTGCCAGCAGTTTGCGCAGGGGGCACGAGCAGTACTTC
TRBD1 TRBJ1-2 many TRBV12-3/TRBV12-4 CASSFDRDANYGYTF TGTGCCAGCAGTTTCGACAGGGACGCCAACTATGGCTACACCTTC